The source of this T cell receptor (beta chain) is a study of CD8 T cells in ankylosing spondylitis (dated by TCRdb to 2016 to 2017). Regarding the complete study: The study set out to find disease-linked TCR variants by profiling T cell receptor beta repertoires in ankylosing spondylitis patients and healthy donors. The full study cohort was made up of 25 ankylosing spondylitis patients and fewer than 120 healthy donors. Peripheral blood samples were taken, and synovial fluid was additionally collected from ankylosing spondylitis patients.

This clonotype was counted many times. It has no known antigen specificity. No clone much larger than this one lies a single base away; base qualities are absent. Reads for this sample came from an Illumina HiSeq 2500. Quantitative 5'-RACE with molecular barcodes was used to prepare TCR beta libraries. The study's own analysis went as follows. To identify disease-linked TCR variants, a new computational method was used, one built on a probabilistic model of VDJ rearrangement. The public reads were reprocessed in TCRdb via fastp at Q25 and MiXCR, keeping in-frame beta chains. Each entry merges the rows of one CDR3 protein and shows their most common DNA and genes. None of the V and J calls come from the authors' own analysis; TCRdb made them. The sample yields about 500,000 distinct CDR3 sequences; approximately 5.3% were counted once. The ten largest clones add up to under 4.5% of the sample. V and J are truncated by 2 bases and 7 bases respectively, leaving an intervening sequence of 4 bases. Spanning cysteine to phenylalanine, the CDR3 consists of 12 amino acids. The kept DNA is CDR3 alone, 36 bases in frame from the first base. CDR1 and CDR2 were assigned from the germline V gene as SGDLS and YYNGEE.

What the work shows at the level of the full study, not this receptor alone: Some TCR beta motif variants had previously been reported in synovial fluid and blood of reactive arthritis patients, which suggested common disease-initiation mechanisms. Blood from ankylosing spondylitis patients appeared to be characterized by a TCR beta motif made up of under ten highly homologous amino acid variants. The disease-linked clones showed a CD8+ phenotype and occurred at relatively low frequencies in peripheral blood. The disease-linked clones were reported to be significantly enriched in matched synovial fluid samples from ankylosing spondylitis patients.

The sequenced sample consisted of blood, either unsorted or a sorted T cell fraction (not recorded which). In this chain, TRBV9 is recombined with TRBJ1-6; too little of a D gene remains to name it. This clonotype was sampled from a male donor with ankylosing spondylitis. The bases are TGTGCCAGCAGCGTCGGCAATTCACCCCTCCACTTT. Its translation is CASSVGNSPLHF.